Listed below are T cell receptor beta chains from one sample, sequenced in a study of blood T cell repertoires in COVID-19. Method: immunoSEQ multiplex PCR; TCRdb's copy keeps in-frame clones and lacks some. This sample has just under 65,000 clones, with 80% to 90% found just once. Sequencing was done on a sample of peripheral blood. The receptor source for this set is a man aged 35-49 years with acute or convalescent COVID-19. CDR3s include the opening cysteine and the closing phenylalanine or tryptophan. A D gene is named only where the DNA matches it firmly. Only part of the rows carry a size: once, few, many, or a class if the clone is expanded.

clone size | J gene | V gene | D gene | CDR3 protein | CDR3 DNA
. | TRBJ1-1 | TRBV2 | . | CASSDIGSTEAFF | TGTGCCAGCAGTGACATCGGGAGCACTGAAGCTTTCTTT
. | TRBJ1-1 | TRBV6-6 | . | CASRSTLRGGNTEAFF | TGTGCCAGCAGATCCACGCTACGGGGAGGAAACACTGAAGCTTTCTTT
. | TRBJ2-1 | TRBV5-4 | TRBD2 | CATQDASGGYNEQFF | TGTGCCACTCAGGACGCTAGCGGGGGATACAATGAGCAGTTCTTC
. | TRBJ2-2 | TRBV3-1/TRBV3-2 | TRBD2 | CASSRSGGGIGELFF | TGTGCCAGCAGCCGTAGCGGGGGAGGGATCGGGGAGCTGTTTTTT
. | TRBJ1-3 | TRBV7-6 | . | CASSLDHRVGNTIYF | TGTGCCAGCAGCTTAGATCACAGGGTAGGAAACACCATATATTTT
. | TRBJ2-2 | TRBV5-1 | . | CASSPTQLTGELFF | TGCGCCAGCAGCCCTACACAGTTAACCGGGGAGCTGTTTTTT
. | TRBJ1-1 | TRBV5-1 | TRBD1 | CASSLQGAANTEAFF | TGCGCCAGCAGCTTACAGGGGGCCGCGAACACTGAAGCTTTCTTT
. | TRBJ1-6 | TRBV15 | TRBD1 | CATSGYRDRADSPLHF | TGTGCCACCAGCGGCTACCGGGACAGGGCGGATTCACCCCTCCACTTT
. | TRBJ2-5 | TRBV6-6 | . | CASIGSDQGGETQYF | TGTGCCAGCATAGGATCCGATCAGGGTGGGGAGACCCAGTACTTC
. | TRBJ2-3 | TRBV15 | . | CATSPGQSPDTQYF | TGTGCCACCAGCCCCGGACAGTCCCCAGATACGCAGTATTTT
. | TRBJ1-3 | TRBV5-1 | . | CASSLYAGNTIYF | TGCGCCAGCAGCTTGTATGCTGGAAACACCATATATTTT
. | TRBJ2-3 | TRBV5-1 | TRBD1 | CASSSQRGTGGRDTQYF | TGCGCCAGCAGCTCCCAAAGGGGGACAGGGGGCAGAGATACGCAGTATTTT
once | TRBJ2-1 | TRBV12-1 | . | CASSNSTGGFGNEQFF | TGTGCCAGCAGCAATTCGACAGGGGGTTTCGGCAATGAGCAGTTCTTC
once | TRBJ1-5 | TRBV5-6 | . | CASSLAGGGQPQHF | TGTGCCAGCAGCTTGGCGGGGGGAGGTCAGCCCCAGCATTTT
. | TRBJ1-2 | TRBV5-4 | TRBD1 | CASSFQGVAHGYTF | TGTGCCAGCAGCTTTCAGGGGGTCGCCCATGGCTACACCTTC
. | TRBJ1-2 | TRBV10-3 | . | CAISEGRSYGYTF | TGTGCCATCAGTGAAGGGAGGAGCTATGGCTACACCTTC
. | TRBJ2-5 | TRBV4-2 | TRBD2 | CASSPRLAGGEETQYF | TGTGCCAGCAGCCCCCGACTAGCGGGGGGGGAGGAGACCCAGTACTTC
. | TRBJ2-2 | TRBV18 | . | CASSPLVMDYTNTGELFF | TGTGCCAGCTCACCACTAGTTATGGACTATACGAACACCGGGGAGCTGTTTTTT
. | TRBJ1-6 | TRBV6-5 | . | CASVRRQDYNSPLHF | TGTGCCAGTGTCCGAAGACAGGACTATAATTCACCCCTCCACTTT
. | TRBJ2-6 | TRBV2 | . | CASSGGSGANVLTF | TGTGCCAGCAGTGGAGGGTCTGGGGCCAACGTCCTGACTTTC
. | TRBJ1-2 | TRBV19 | TRBD1 | CASRTGQDGYTF | TGTGCCAGTAGGACAGGGCAAGATGGCTACACCTTC
. | TRBJ2-4 | TRBV11-3 | . | CASSPPRAKNIQYF | TGTGCCAGCAGCCCCCCCAGAGCCAAAAACATTCAGTACTTC
. | TRBJ2-5 | TRBV19 | TRBD2 | CASSMAGTGGPQETQYF | TGTGCCAGTAGTATGGCAGGGACGGGGGGGCCACAAGAGACCCAGTACTTC
. | TRBJ1-1 | TRBV7-6 | TRBD1 | CASSSDRAGKTEAFF | TGTGCCAGCAGCTCTGACAGGGCCGGAAAAACTGAAGCTTTCTTT
. | TRBJ2-2 | TRBV6-6 | TRBD2 | CASSFGLGRHGELFF | TGTGCCAGCAGTTTCGGACTAGGGCGGCACGGGGAGCTGTTTTTT
. | TRBJ1-5 | TRBV7-8 | . | CASGLSGHSNQPQHF | TGTGCCAGCGGATTGTCGGGACATAGCAATCAGCCCCAGCATTTT
. | TRBJ1-2 | TRBV4-1 | . | CASSQDDTPNYGYTF | TGCGCCAGCAGCCAAGATGACACCCCTAACTATGGCTACACCTTC
. | TRBJ1-3 | TRBV12-3/TRBV12-4 | . | CASSAVTGNTIYF | TGTGCCAGCTCTGCGGTAACTGGAAACACCATATATTTT
. | TRBJ1-1 | TRBV6-4 | . | CAILQGGELVNTEAFF | TGTGCCATCCTCCAAGGGGGGGAGTTGGTGAACACTGAAGCTTTCTTT
. | TRBJ2-7 | TRBV6-1 | . | CASSESAGEGYEQYF | TGTGCCAGCAGTGAATCCGCAGGGGAAGGCTACGAGCAGTACTTC
. | TRBJ1-5 | TRBV6-6 | . | CASSYRDSNQPQHF | TGTGCCAGCAGTTACCGGGATAGCAATCAGCCCCAGCATTTT
once | TRBJ1-5 | TRBV28 | . | CASSQAGVGQPQHF | TGTGCCAGCAGCCAGGCGGGGGTAGGTCAGCCCCAGCATTTT
. | TRBJ2-5 | TRBV29-1 | TRBD2 | CSVFTSARGETQYF | TGCAGCGTATTCACTAGCGCCAGAGGAGAGACCCAGTACTTC
. | TRBJ1-5 | TRBV6-1 | . | CASSENTQRPQHF | TGTGCCAGCAGTGAAAACACCCAAAGGCCCCAGCATTTT
. | TRBJ2-7 | TRBV5-1 | . | CASSTQGQNYEQYF | TGCGCCAGCAGCACTCAAGGACAGAACTACGAGCAGTACTTC
. | TRBJ1-2 | TRBV15 | . | CATSRDRGLNYGYTF | TGTGCCACCAGCAGAGATCGAGGACTTAACTATGGCTACACCTTC
. | TRBJ1-4 | TRBV14 | TRBD1 | CASSQGPGQGGKLFF | TGTGCCAGCAGCCAAGGGCCGGGACAGGGGGGAAAACTGTTTTTT
. | TRBJ1-1 | TRBV7-3 | TRBD1 | CASSLKGAGTEAFF | TGTGCCAGCAGCTTAAAGGGGGCCGGTACTGAAGCTTTCTTT
. | TRBJ1-1 | TRBV19 | TRBD1 | CASSNGGQTEAFF | TGTGCCAGTAGTAATGGGGGACAGACTGAAGCTTTCTTT
. | TRBJ2-3 | TRBV7-8 | . | CASSLKRVTTDTQYF | TGTGCCAGCAGCTTAAAGCGGGTTACCACAGATACGCAGTATTTT
. | TRBJ1-5 | TRBV6-6 | . | CAGRQYLNQPQHF | TGTGCCGGACGACAGTACCTAAATCAGCCCCAGCATTTT